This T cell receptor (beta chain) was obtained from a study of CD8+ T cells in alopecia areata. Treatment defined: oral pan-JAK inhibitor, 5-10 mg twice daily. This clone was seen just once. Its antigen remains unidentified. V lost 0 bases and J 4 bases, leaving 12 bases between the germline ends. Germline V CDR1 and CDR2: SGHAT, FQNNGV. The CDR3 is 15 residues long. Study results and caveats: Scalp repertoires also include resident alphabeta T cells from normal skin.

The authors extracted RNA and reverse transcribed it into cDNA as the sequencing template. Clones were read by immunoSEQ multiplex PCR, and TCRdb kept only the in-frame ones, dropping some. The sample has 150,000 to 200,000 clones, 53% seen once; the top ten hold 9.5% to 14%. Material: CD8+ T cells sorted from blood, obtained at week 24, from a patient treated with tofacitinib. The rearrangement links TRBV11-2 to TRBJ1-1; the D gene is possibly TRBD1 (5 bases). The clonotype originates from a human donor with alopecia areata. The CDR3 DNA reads TGTGCCAGCAGCTTAGATCCAGGGATGGGCACTGAAGCTTTCTTT. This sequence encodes CASSLDPGMGTEAFF.